Following are 19 T cell receptor beta chains from one sample sequenced in a study of CD8+ T cells in alopecia areata. RNA was isolated and reverse transcribed to cDNA, the sequencing template. Only in-frame clones appear in the TCRdb table, and some are missing; sequencing was by immunoSEQ multiplex PCR. The sample shows 200,000 to 300,000 clones, none of them appearing just once. After pooling, cutaneous lymph node cells were sorted with CD4, CD8alpha, NKG2D, NKG2ACE and other markers. The sample was CD4+ T cells sorted from a lymph node. The receptors here all came from a C3H/HeJ mouse with alopecia areata. The MHC haplotype of the strain is H2-k.

A note on this clone: These gene names are mouse names. The read ends 4 residues early relative to the CDR3; the germline J gene fills the gap. The sample holds other DNA sequences that translate to the same CDR3. V gene TRBV19 combines with J gene TRBJ2-3; D may be TRBD1 (5 bases). CDR3 length: 15 residues. V lost 0 bases, J lost 1 base, and 9 bases lay in between. In germline, CDR1 is FNHDT, CDR2 SITEND (reference sequence). The CDR3: CASSIAREGAETLYF. Partial CDR3 DNA: TGTGCCAGCAGTATAGCCAGGGAGGGTGCAGAA.

In regard to this clone: A much more abundant neighbour one base away suggests this may be a read error. Mouse germline and gene names are used. Coverage ceases 3 residues before the CDR3 finishes, and the germline J gene fills in the end. The genes are TRBV15 and TRBJ1-6; a possible D gene is TRBD1 (6 bases). TRBJ1-6 counts as an open reading frame of uncertain function. Between the trimmed V and J ends, which lost 6 bases and 3 bases, there was a span of 9 bases. The CDR3 has 14 amino acids. Germline V gene lookup returns CDR1 SGHND and CDR2 FRSKSL. Here the CDR3 reads CASSRDNYNSPLYF. The CDR3 bases that were read are TGTGCCAGCAGCCGGGACAACTATAATTCGCCC.

Of note for this clone: The gene names here belong to mouse. The CDR3 extends 3 residues past the end of the read, so its final part is completed from the germline J gene. Other DNA sequences in this sample translate to the same CDR3. The chain recombines TRBV19 with TRBJ1-6; the match to TRBD1 covers 7 bases. TRBJ1-6 is sorted into the ORF group, with uncertain function. V shed 5 bases, J shed 4 bases, and the junction held 3 bases outside the gene matches. Germline CDR1 reads FNHDT; CDR2 reads SITEND (reference sequence). CDR3 size: 14 residues. Partial CDR3 DNA: TGTGCCAGCAGCCGACAGGGATATAATTCGCCC. This gives the protein CASSRQGYNSP. The full CDR3 protein is CASSRQGYNSPLYF.

Points on this clone: The genes are named according to mouse. Read coverage stops 3 residues before the CDR3 terminus; the germline J gene supplies the remainder. The chain employs TRBV19 and TRBJ1-6, with TRBD1 matching 10 bases. TRBJ1-6 is marked as an open reading frame, function uncertain. CDR3 size: 16 residues. Per the germline V gene, CDR1 is FNHDT and CDR2 is SITEND (reference sequence). V was clipped by 5 bases and J by 3 bases; unmatched bases: 5. The CDR3 bases that were read are TGTGCCAGCAGAATCGGGACAGGGGTCTATAATTCGCCC. It encodes CASRIGTGVYNSP. From start to end, the CDR3 is CASRIGTGVYNSPLYF.

There are a few counts of this clone. The gene names here belong to mouse. The observed sequence ends 4 residues before the CDR3 terminus, with the missing tail filled in from the germline J gene. The genes are TRBV13-3 and TRBJ2-1; 7 nucleotides match TRBD1. Germline assignment: CDR1 NNHDY and CDR2 SYVADS. The CDR3 is made up of 13 amino acids. V was pared by 3 bases and J by 5 bases, with 2 bases of the junction left unmatched. The CDR3 reads CASSGDRHAEQFF. CDR3 bases read: TGTGCCAGCAGTGGGGACAGACATGCT.

To note about this clone: The genes and germline here are from mouse. The read ends 4 residues before the CDR3 terminus; that terminus is restored from the germline J gene. This chain links TRBV1 with TRBJ2-2; possibly TRBD1 for D (6 bases). Germline CDR1 reads NSQYPW; CDR2 reads LRSPGD (reference sequence). The CDR3 has 17 amino acids. V lost 0 bases to trimming and J lost 3 bases, with 14 bases between them. The CDR3 sequence is CTCSADNRDTHTGQLYF. Incomplete CDR3 DNA: TGCACCTGCAGTGCAGATAACCGGGACACCCACACCGGG. The variable domain in full, with the rest retrieved from reference TRBV1 and TRBJ2-2, is VTLLEQNPRWRLVPRGQAVNLRCILKNSQYPWMSWYQQDLQKQLQWLFTLRSPGDKEVKSLPGADYLATRVTDTELRLQVANMSQGRTLYCTCSADNRDTHTGQLYFGEGSKLTVL.

This clone has only a few counts. Gene labels here are mouse ones. The CDR3 goes on 4 residues after the read ends, and that part is filled in from the germline J gene. The gene calls are TRBV19 and TRBJ2-3; the match to TRBD1 covers 7 bases. The length of the CDR3 is 14 residues. V shed 2 bases, J shed 3 bases, and the junction held 3 bases outside the gene matches. The germline gives CDR1 FNHDT, CDR2 SITEND (reference sequence). CDR3 DNA (partial): TGTGCCAGCAGTATCATGACAGGGGCAGAA. Translation gives CASSIMTGAE. The whole CDR3 is CASSIMTGAETLYF.

Comment on this clone: Gene names and germline refer to mouse. CDR3 protein: CASSPQGGARDEQYF. Partial CDR3 DNA: TGTGCCAGCAGCCCCCAGGGGGGGGCTCGGGAT. This chain links TRBV5 with TRBJ2-7, with D tentatively TRBD2 (8 bases). The read stops 4 residues short of the end of the CDR3; the missing end is completed from the germline J gene. The V gene's germline CDR1 is LGHNA and CDR2 YNLKQL (reference sequence). The CDR3 is 15 amino acids.

On this clone itself: Here the gene names and germline are mouse. The observed sequence ends 4 residues before the CDR3 terminus, with the missing tail filled in from the germline J gene. The genes are TRBV14 and TRBJ2-7, with 13 bases fitting TRBD2. Trimming took 4 bases from V and 0 from J; bases not matched to a gene: 4. The CDR3 runs to 16 residues. The germline CDR1 and CDR2 sequences are SGHDT and FRDEAV. The CDR3 protein is CASSPGTGGDSYEQYF. The part of the CDR3 DNA that was read is TGTGCCAGCAGTCCCGGGACTGGGGGGGACTCCTAT.

Note on this clone: Here the gene names and germline are mouse. Read coverage stops 4 residues before the CDR3 terminus; the germline J gene supplies the remainder. Other DNA sequences of this sample code for an identical CDR3. V is TRBV13-1 and J is TRBJ2-7, with D tentatively TRBD2 (6 bases). Germline lookup yields CDR1 NSHNY and CDR2 SYGAGN. The CDR3 consists of 12 residues. V shed 3 bases and J shed 3 bases, with 7 bases lying between them. The covered CDR3 bases are TGTGCCAGCAGTGGGACTGTCTAT. It encodes CASSGTVY. Given in full, the CDR3 is CASSGTVYEQYF.

With regard to this clone: Mouse names are used for the genes. Read sequence stops 4 residues before the CDR3 end, and the germline J gene provides the missing end. The rearrangement uses TRBV12-1 and TRBJ2-1; 8 bases align to TRBD2. The CDR3 is 15 amino acids. The ends lost 0 bases at V and 6 bases at J; junction bases unmatched: 6. CDR1 SGHSN and CDR2 HYEKVE come from the germline V gene. This CDR3 reads CASSLVLGVLAEQFF. The sequenced part of the CDR3 DNA is TGTGCCAGCTCTCTCGTACTGGGGGTCCTTGCT.

This clone was seen more than once but under ten times. Each gene name is a mouse one. Coverage ceases 4 residues before the CDR3 finishes, and the germline J gene fills in the end. At the DNA level, this CDR3 is encoded by other sequences in the same sample as well. The V call is TRBV13-2, the J call TRBJ2-5; 11 nucleotides agree with TRBD2. Losses at the gene ends were 5 bases for V and 0 bases for J; bases not matched to a gene: 2. Germline CDR1 is NNHNN and CDR2 is SYGAGS (reference sequence). The CDR3 is made up of 15 amino acids. CDR3 DNA (partial): TGTGCCAGCGGGGGGACTGGGGGTAACCAAGAC. Translating gives CASGGTGGNQD. The whole CDR3 region reads CASGGTGGNQDTQYF.

A remark on this clone: All gene names here are mouse names. The sequenced fragment ends 4 residues before the CDR3 boundary, so the rest is inferred from the germline J gene. The J gene is TRBJ2-1, the V gene TRBV13-3; 7 nucleotides match TRBD1. This CDR3 comprises 16 residues. CDR1 and CDR2 (germline): NNHDY, SYVADS. With V trimmed by 0 bases and J by 2 bases, 5 bases remained unmatched. Partial CDR3 DNA: TGTGCCAGCAGTGATGCAAGGGGGACAGACTATGCT. Protein product: CASSDARGTDYA. The whole CDR3 sequence is CASSDARGTDYAEQFF.

In its sample, this clone was seen a few times. Mouse germline and gene names are used. The read comes to an end 4 residues before the CDR3 does, leaving the germline J gene to fill in the end. V gene TRBV17 combines with J gene TRBJ2-7, with D perhaps TRBD1 (5 bases). This CDR3 comprises 13 residues. Germline V gene lookup returns CDR1 MNHDT and CDR2 YYDKIL. Trimming removed 3 bases at V and 3 bases at J, with 9 bases between. The CDR3 bases that were read are TGTGCTAGCAGTAGTCTGGACAACTAT. Protein sequence: CASSSLDNY. The complete CDR3 sequence is CASSSLDNYEQYF.

A remark on this clone: This may be a read error, as it is one base from a much larger clone. Gene names are the mouse ones. The sequence runs out 4 residues before the end of the CDR3; the remainder is reconstructed from the germline J gene. The same CDR3 is also encoded by other DNA sequences in this sample. The V call is TRBV13-1, the J call TRBJ2-5, with unresolved D. The CDR3 has 13 amino acids. V was trimmed by 5 bases and J by 0 bases, leaving 7 bases between them. CDR1 is NSHNY, CDR2 SYGAGN, per germline. CDR3 DNA (partial): TGTGCCAGCAGAGACAATAACCAAGAC. This gives the protein CASRDNNQD. The full CDR3 reads CASRDNNQDTQYF.

This clone appeared a few times. A clone one base away is much larger, so this may be a read error. The genes and germline here are from mouse. The observed sequence ends 4 residues before the CDR3 terminus, with the missing tail filled in from the germline J gene. Within the sample, other DNA sequences also encode this same CDR3. The chain has TRBV1 and TRBJ2-1; D may match TRBD1 or TRBD2 (5 bases each). Between the trimmed V and J ends, which lost 0 bases and 1 base, there was a span of 7 bases. Germline values: CDR1 NSQYPW, CDR2 LRSPGD (reference sequence). The CDR3 has 15 amino acids. Partial CDR3 DNA: TGCACCTGCAGTGCAGAGGGGGTGAACTATGCT. It encodes CTCSAEGVNYA. Given in full, the CDR3 is CTCSAEGVNYAEQFF.

On this clone itself: Any gene name here is a mouse gene name. Read coverage stops 4 residues before the CDR3 terminus; the germline J gene supplies the remainder. The V call is TRBV13-2, the J call TRBJ2-7, with 8 bases identical to TRBD2. The CDR3 totals 14 residues. V was clipped by 3 bases and J by 0 bases; unmatched bases: 2. CDR1 NNHNN and CDR2 SYGAGS come from the germline V gene (reference sequence). This CDR3 reads CASGGWGVSYEQYF. The sequenced CDR3 bases are TGTGCCAGCGGTGGCTGGGGGGTCTCCTAT.

On this clone: Gene names refer to mouse genes. The CDR3 goes on 4 residues after the read ends, and that part is filled in from the germline J gene. The identical CDR3 is also encoded by other nucleotide sequences in the sample. The chain has TRBV13-2 and TRBJ2-7; 13 nucleotides align to TRBD2. Germline values: CDR1 NNHNN, CDR2 SYGAGS (reference sequence). The CDR3 has 14 amino acids. The CDR3 sequence: CASGGTGGVYEQYF. Incomplete CDR3 DNA: TGTGCCAGCGGGGGGACTGGGGGGGTTTAT.

A few counts support this clone. Mouse names are used for the genes. Read data end 4 residues before the CDR3 end; the end is taken from the germline J gene. Other DNA sequences in the same sample also yield this CDR3. The chain links TRBV19 to TRBJ1-2; 8 bases agree with TRBD1. The germline CDR1 and CDR2 sequences are FNHDT and SITEND (reference sequence). V gave up 3 bases and J gave up 2 bases; unmatched junction bases: 3. The CDR3 consists of 14 residues. Incomplete CDR3 DNA: TGTGCCAGCAGTAGGACAGGGTCGAACTCC. Its translation: CASSRTGSNS. The whole CDR3 sequence is CASSRTGSNSDYTF.